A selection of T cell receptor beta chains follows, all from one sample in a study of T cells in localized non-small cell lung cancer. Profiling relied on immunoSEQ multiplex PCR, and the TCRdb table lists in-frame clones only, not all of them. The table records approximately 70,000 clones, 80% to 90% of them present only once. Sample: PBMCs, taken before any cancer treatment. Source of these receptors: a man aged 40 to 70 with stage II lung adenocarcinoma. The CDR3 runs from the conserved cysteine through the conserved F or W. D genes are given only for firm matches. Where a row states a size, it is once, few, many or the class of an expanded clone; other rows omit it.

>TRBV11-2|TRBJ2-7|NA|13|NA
TGTGCCAGCAGCTTAGATTGGGCAGGGTACCAGTACTTC
CASSLDWAGYQYF
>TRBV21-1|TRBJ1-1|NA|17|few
TGTGCCAGCACCCTTCAGGGACAAGTTCTTGGGAACACTGAAGCTTTCTTT
CASTLQGQVLGNTEAFF
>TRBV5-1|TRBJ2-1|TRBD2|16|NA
TGCGCCAGCAGGTCCGAACTAGCGGGAGTGGGAAATGAGCAGTTCTTC
CASRSELAGVGNEQFF
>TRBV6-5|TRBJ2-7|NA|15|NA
TGTGCCAGCAGTTACGGCGGGACGGTGGAGTACGAGCAGTACTTC
CASSYGGTVEYEQYF
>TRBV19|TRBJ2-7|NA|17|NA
TGTGCCAGTAGTAAGGGTGGGGGGTTTCGAAGCTCCTACGAGCAGTACTTC
CASSKGGGFRSSYEQYF
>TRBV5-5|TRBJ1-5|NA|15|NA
TGTGCCAGCAGCTTGCAGCCGGGAGTAAATCAGCCCCAGCATTTT
CASSLQPGVNQPQHF
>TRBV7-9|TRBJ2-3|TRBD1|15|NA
TGTGCCAGCAGCCCGGGGACAGGGGGCTTAGATACGCAGTATTTT
CASSPGTGGLDTQYF
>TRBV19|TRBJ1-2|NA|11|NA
TGTGCCAGTAGTAACGGCTATGGCTACACCTTC
CASSNGYGYTF
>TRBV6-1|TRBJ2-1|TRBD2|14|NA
TGTGCCAGCAGTGAGCGGGAGTTGAGCAATGAGCAGTTCTTC
CASSERELSNEQFF
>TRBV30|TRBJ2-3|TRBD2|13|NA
TGTGCCTGGAGTGCCGGGAGGGCAGATACGCAGTATTTT
CAWSAGRADTQYF
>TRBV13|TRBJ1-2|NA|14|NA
TGTGCCAGCAGCTTAGAGGCAGGGATCCGTGGCTACACCTTC
CASSLEAGIRGYTF
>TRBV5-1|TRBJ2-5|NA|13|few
TGCGCCAGCAGCTTAGGGCAAAGGGAGACCCAGTACTTC
CASSLGQRETQYF
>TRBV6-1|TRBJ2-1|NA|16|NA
TGTGCCAGCAGTGACCCTGGGGCGGGAACTTTAGGTGAGCAGTTCTTC
CASSDPGAGTLGEQFF
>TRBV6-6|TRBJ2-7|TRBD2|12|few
TGTGCCACTAGCGGGCCCTCCTACGAGCAGTACTTC
CATSGPSYEQYF
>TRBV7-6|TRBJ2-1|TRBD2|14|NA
TGTGCCAGCAGCCCCCGGACTAGCTACAATGAGCAGTTCTTC
CASSPRTSYNEQFF
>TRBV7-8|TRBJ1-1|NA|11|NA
TGTGCCAGCAGCTTCAATTCTGAAGCTTTCTTT
CASSFNSEAFF